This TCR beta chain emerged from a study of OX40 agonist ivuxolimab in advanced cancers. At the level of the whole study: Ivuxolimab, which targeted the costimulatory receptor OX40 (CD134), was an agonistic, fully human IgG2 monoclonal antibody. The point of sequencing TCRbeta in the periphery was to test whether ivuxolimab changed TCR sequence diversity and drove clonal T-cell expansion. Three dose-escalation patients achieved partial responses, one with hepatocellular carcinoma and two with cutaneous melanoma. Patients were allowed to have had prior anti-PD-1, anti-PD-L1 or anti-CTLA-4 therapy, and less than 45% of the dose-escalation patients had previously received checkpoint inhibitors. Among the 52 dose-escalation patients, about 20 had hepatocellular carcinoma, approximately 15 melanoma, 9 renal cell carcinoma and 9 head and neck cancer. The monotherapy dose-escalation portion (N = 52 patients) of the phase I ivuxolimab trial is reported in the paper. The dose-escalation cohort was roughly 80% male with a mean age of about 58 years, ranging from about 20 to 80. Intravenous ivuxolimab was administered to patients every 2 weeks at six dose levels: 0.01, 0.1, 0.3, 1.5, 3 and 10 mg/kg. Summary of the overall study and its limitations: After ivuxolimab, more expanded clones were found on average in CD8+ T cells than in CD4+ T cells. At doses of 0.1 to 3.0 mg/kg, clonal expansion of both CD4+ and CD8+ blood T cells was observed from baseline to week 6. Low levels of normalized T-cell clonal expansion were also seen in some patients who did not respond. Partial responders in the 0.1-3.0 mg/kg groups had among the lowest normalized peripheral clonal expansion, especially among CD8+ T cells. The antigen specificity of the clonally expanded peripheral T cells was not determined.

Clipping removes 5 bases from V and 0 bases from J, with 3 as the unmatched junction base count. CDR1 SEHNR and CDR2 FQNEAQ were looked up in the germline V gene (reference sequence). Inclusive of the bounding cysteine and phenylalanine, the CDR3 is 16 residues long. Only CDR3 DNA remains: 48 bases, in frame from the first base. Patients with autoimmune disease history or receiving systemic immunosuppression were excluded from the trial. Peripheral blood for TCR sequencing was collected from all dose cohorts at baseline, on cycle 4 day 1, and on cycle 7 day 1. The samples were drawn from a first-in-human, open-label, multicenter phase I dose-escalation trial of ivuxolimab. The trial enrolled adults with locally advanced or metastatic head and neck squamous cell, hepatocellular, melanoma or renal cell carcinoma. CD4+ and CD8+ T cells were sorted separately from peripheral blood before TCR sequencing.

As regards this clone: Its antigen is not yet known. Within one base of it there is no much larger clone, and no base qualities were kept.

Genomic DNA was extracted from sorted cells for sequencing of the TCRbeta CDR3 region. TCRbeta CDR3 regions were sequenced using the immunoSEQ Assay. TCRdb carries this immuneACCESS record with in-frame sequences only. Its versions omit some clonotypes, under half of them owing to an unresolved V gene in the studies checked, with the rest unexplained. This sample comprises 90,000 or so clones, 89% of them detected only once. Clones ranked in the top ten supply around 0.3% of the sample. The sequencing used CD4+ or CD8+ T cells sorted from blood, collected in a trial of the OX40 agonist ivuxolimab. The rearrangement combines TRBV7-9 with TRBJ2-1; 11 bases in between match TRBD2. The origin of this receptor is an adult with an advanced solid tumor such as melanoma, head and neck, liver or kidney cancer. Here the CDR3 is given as CASSQGTSGSYNEQFF. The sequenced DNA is TGTGCCAGCAGCCAGGGGACTAGCGGCTCCTACAATGAGCAGTTCTTC.